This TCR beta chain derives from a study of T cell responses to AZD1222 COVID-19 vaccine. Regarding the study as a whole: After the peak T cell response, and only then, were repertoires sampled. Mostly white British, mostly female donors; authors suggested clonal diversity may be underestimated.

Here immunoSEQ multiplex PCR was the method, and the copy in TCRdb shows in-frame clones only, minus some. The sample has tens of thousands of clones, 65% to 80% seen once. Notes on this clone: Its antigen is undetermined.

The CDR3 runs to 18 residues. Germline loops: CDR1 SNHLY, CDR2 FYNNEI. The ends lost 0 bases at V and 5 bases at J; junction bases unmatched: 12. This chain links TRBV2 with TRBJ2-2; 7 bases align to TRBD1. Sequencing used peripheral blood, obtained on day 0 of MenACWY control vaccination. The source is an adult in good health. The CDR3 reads CASSEAPTGESRTGELFF. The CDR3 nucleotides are TGTGCCAGCAGTGAAGCGCCCACAGGGGAATCGAGGACCGGGGAGCTGTTTTTT.